Listed below are T cell receptor beta chains from one sample, sequenced in a study of neoadjuvant anti-PD-1 for oral cavity cancer. Assay: immunoSEQ multiplex PCR; the TCRdb copy retains only in-frame clones and omits some. Of under 20,000 clones in the sample, about 65% were seen once. This specimen consisted of PBMCs, obtained before nivolumab (anti-PD-1) treatment. The receptors derive from a person aged 40 to 85 with oral cavity squamous cell carcinoma. CDR3s include the opening cysteine and the closing phenylalanine or tryptophan. Fields, in order: clone size, V gene, D gene, J gene, CDR3 protein, CDR3 DNA. The D gene is left open where the match is weak. Expanded clones are given a class, and other clones once, few, many or no size at all.

NA	TRBV27	NA	TRBJ2-5	CASSLVFGETQYF	TGTGCCAGCAGTTTAGTCTTCGGAGAGACCCAGTACTTC
NA	TRBV11-1	NA	TRBJ1-1	CASSLAGGEAFF	TGTGCCAGCAGCTTAGCCGGAGGTGAAGCTTTCTTT
few	TRBV6-5	NA	TRBJ1-3	CASSYSASGDTIYF	TGTGCCAGCAGTTACTCCGCTTCCGGGGACACCATATATTTT
NA	TRBV27	NA	TRBJ2-7	CASSTSTGSLIYEQYF	NA
NA	TRBV25-1	TRBD1	TRBJ2-5	CASSETGPGETQYF	TGTGCCAGCAGTGAGACAGGGCCGGGAGAGACCCAGTACTTC
NA	TRBV6-5	NA	TRBJ2-2	CASSYSTGELFF	TGTGCCAGCAGTTACTCGACCGGGGAGCTGTTTTTT
few	TRBV7-9	NA	TRBJ2-7	CASSSFTGTFASYEQYF	TGTGCCAGCAGCTCATTTACCGGGACTTTCGCCTCCTACGAGCAGTACTTC
NA	TRBV6-5	NA	TRBJ1-2	CASSRAPGNGYTF	TGTGCCAGCAGTCGCGCCCCGGGAAATGGCTACACCTTC
NA	TRBV5-1	TRBD1	TRBJ1-2	CASSGTGVHGYTF	TGCGCCAGCAGCGGGACAGGGGTCCATGGCTACACCTTC
NA	TRBV19	TRBD2	TRBJ2-7	CASSRGLAGADQYF	TGTGCCAGTAGTAGGGGACTAGCGGGAGCGGATCAGTACTTC
NA	TRBV15	NA	TRBJ1-5	CATSRDRQGDQPQHF	TGTGCCACCAGCAGAGATAGGCAGGGAGATCAGCCCCAGCATTTT
NA	TRBV30	TRBD1	TRBJ2-2	CAWRRQGADGELFF	TGTGCCTGGAGACGACAGGGGGCGGACGGGGAGCTGTTTTTT
once	TRBV6-6	NA	TRBJ2-2	CASSYSRQGYGELFF	TGTGCCAGCAGTTACTCGAGGCAGGGATACGGGGAGCTGTTTTTT
NA	TRBV27	NA	TRBJ2-5	CASSLDGETQYF	TGTGCCAGCAGCCTGGACGGAGAGACCCAGTACTTC
NA	TRBV9	TRBD2	TRBJ2-3	CASSVVAGGRDTQYF	TGTGCCAGCAGCGTAGTTGCGGGAGGGCGAGATACGCAGTATTTT
once	TRBV11-1	NA	TRBJ1-2	CASSLEGIGGYTF	TGTGCCAGCAGCTTAGAAGGGATCGGTGGCTACACCTTC
NA	TRBV6-6	NA	TRBJ1-1	CASSPTGKAEAFF	TGTGCCAGCAGTCCCACAGGGAAAGCTGAAGCTTTCTTT
once	TRBV7-3	NA	TRBJ2-1	CASSLSMSSYNEQFF	TGTGCCAGCAGCTTATCCATGAGCTCCTACAATGAGCAGTTCTTC
NA	TRBV19	NA	TRBJ1-4	CASSIAPGEKLFF	TGTGCCAGTAGTATAGCACCTGGGGAAAAACTGTTTTTT
NA	TRBV11-2	NA	TRBJ1-1	CASRPTGSGTEAFF	TGTGCCAGCAGACCTACAGGGTCGGGCACTGAAGCTTTCTTT
NA	TRBV2	TRBD1	TRBJ1-5	CASSGTGGQPQHF	TGTGCCAGCAGTGGGACAGGAGGTCAGCCCCAGCATTTT
NA	TRBV28	NA	TRBJ2-7	CASSSVRRREQYF	TGTGCCAGCAGTTCCGTTCGCCGTCGCGAGCAGTACTTC
few	TRBV2	NA	TRBJ2-1	CASSERGLEQFF	TGTGCCAGCAGTGAACGCGGGCTAGAGCAGTTCTTC
few	TRBV28	NA	TRBJ2-3	CASSALGRDTQYF	TGTGCCAGCAGTGCCTTGGGGAGAGATACGCAGTATTTT
NA	TRBV28	NA	TRBJ2-7	CASSFSGGTGPQYF	TGTGCCAGCAGTTTCTCCGGCGGCACAGGACCGCAGTACTTC
NA	TRBV5-5	TRBD1	TRBJ2-2	CASRLGQGATGELFF	TGTGCCAGCAGACTTGGGCAGGGGGCAACCGGGGAGCTGTTTTTT
NA	TRBV4-1	TRBD2	TRBJ2-5	CASSRTSGQETQYF	TGCGCCAGCAGCCGGACTAGCGGACAAGAGACCCAGTACTTC
NA	TRBV5-4	TRBD1	TRBJ1-2	CASSLSGQGGNYGYTF	TGTGCCAGCAGCTTGTCGGGACAGGGCGGTAACTATGGCTACACCTTC
NA	TRBV21-1	NA	TRBJ1-1	CASSKGGHLNTEAFF	TGTGCCAGCAGCAAAGGCGGCCACTTGAACACTGAAGCTTTCTTT
once	TRBV19	NA	TRBJ1-2	CASKETYGYTF	TGTGCCAGTAAAGAAACCTATGGCTACACCTTC
NA	TRBV7-8	TRBD2	TRBJ2-1	CASSSPGLAGAGEQFF	TGTGCCAGCAGCTCCCCGGGACTAGCGGGAGCCGGTGAGCAGTTCTTC
NA	TRBV5-1	NA	TRBJ2-3	CASRHRIGSTDTQYF	TGCGCCAGCCGACATCGGATCGGTAGCACAGATACGCAGTATTTT
NA	TRBV6-5	TRBD1	TRBJ2-1	CASSYPRDRAYNEQFF	TGTGCCAGCAGTTACCCCCGGGACAGGGCCTACAATGAGCAGTTCTTC
NA	TRBV15	NA	TRBJ2-5	CATSRDRLAQYF	TGTGCCACCAGCAGGGACCGTTTGGCCCAGTACTTC
few	TRBV6-1	TRBD1	TRBJ1-1	CASSTGATEAFF	TGTGCCAGCAGCACAGGGGCCACTGAAGCTTTCTTT
NA	TRBV14	TRBD2	TRBJ2-7	CASSQGTGLAGGEQYF	TGTGCCAGCAGCCAAGGGACCGGACTAGCGGGAGGGGAGCAGTACTTC
few	TRBV6-7	NA	TRBJ2-5	CASSQGRGETQYF	TGTGCCAGCAGTCAGGGTCGTGGGGAGACCCAGTACTTC
NA	TRBV6-1	TRBD1	TRBJ1-4	CASNSGTGQEKLFF	TGTGCCAGCAACTCCGGGACAGGGCAAGAAAAACTGTTTTTT
NA	TRBV29-1	NA	TRBJ2-5	CSADGDGRSQYF	TGCAGCGCCGACGGGGACGGACGGTCCCAGTACTTC
NA	TRBV11-2	TRBD1	TRBJ1-1	CASSILLGQDTEAFF	TGTGCCAGCAGCATCCTATTGGGACAGGACACTGAAGCTTTCTTT
NA	TRBV28	TRBD2	TRBJ2-7	CASTSLTSGYEQYF	TGTGCCAGCACCTCTTTGACTAGCGGGTACGAGCAGTACTTC
NA	TRBV15	NA	TRBJ2-7	CATSREGLGYEQYF	TGTGCCACCAGCAGAGAGGGCCTTGGCTACGAGCAGTACTTC
once	TRBV19	NA	TRBJ2-1	CASGVTKNEQFF	TGTGCCAGTGGGGTCACTAAGAATGAGCAGTTCTTC
NA	TRBV20-1	NA	TRBJ2-1	CSASPYNEQFF	TGCAGTGCTAGCCCCTACAATGAGCAGTTCTTC
NA	TRBV2	TRBD2	TRBJ2-7	CASSEYGGLYEQYF	TGTGCCAGCAGTGAATACGGGGGGTTATACGAGCAGTACTTC
NA	TRBV28	TRBD2	TRBJ2-1	CASSPHGRGYNEQFF	TGTGCCAGCAGTCCCCACGGGAGGGGGTACAATGAGCAGTTCTTC
few	TRBV19	NA	TRBJ1-1	CASSIRQKPNTEAFF	TGTGCCAGTAGTATAAGGCAGAAACCGAACACTGAAGCTTTCTTT
NA	TRBV5-1	NA	TRBJ2-1	CASSLGPGPRDNEQFF	TGCGCCAGCAGCTTGGGTCCGGGCCCCAGGGACAATGAGCAGTTCTTC
NA	TRBV6-6	TRBD1	TRBJ1-1	CASSYSVTGGGTEAFF	TGTGCCAGCAGTTACTCAGTAACAGGGGGCGGCACTGAAGCTTTCTTT
NA	TRBV29-1	NA	TRBJ2-7	CSAQGQTSYEQYF	TGCAGCGCCCAAGGACAGACCTCCTACGAGCAGTACTTC
NA	TRBV2	NA	TRBJ1-3	CALGAESAGTIYF	TGTGCCCTCGGGGCCGAATCGGCGGGCACCATATATTTT
few	TRBV30	NA	TRBJ2-3	CAWSAVTDTQYF	TGTGCCTGGAGTGCCGTCACAGATACGCAGTATTTT
NA	TRBV2	NA	TRBJ2-4	CASAGPSTKNIQYF	TGTGCCAGCGCGGGACCCTCGACCAAAAACATTCAGTACTTC
NA	TRBV11-2	NA	TRBJ1-1	CASSLDLRGTEAFF	TGTGCCAGCAGCTTAGATCTCCGGGGGACTGAAGCTTTCTTT